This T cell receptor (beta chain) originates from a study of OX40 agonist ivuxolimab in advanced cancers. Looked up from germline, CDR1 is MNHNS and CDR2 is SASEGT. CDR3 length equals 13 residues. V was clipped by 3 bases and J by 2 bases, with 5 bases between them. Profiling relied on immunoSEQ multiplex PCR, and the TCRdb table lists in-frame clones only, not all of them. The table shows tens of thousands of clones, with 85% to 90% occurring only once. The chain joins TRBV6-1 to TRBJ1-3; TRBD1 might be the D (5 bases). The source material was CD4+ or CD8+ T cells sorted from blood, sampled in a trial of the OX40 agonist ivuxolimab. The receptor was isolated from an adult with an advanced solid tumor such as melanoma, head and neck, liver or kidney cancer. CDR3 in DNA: TGTGCCAGCAGTGAGGGGCCTGGAAACACCATATATTTT. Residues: CASSEGPGNTIYF.